The T cell receptor (beta chain) under discussion was sequenced for a study of blood T cell repertoires in COVID-19. The CDR3 consists of 13 residues. V was pared by 11 bases and J by 4 bases, with 15 bases between. Germline loops: CDR1 ENHRY, CDR2 SYGVKD. Seattle's enrolled individuals joined amid active infection and were then monitored longitudinally. Per the original methods: Using reference gene primer amplification, nucleated cell counts were estimated. Method: immunoSEQ multiplex PCR; TCRdb's copy keeps in-frame clones and lacks some. That table furnishes V, J and clone size, whereas the DNA furnished D and trimming. The table has some 210,000 clones, 92% seen once.

The sequence derives from a man aged 60 to 75 with COVID-19, enrolled during active disease. The chain carries TRBV10-3 and TRBJ1-3; D may be TRBD1 (6 bases). Sequencing was done on a sample of peripheral blood. The CDR3 is CASWRGRGNTIYF. The CDR3 DNA sequence: TGTGCCTCTTGGCGGGGGCGCGGAAACACCATATATTTT.